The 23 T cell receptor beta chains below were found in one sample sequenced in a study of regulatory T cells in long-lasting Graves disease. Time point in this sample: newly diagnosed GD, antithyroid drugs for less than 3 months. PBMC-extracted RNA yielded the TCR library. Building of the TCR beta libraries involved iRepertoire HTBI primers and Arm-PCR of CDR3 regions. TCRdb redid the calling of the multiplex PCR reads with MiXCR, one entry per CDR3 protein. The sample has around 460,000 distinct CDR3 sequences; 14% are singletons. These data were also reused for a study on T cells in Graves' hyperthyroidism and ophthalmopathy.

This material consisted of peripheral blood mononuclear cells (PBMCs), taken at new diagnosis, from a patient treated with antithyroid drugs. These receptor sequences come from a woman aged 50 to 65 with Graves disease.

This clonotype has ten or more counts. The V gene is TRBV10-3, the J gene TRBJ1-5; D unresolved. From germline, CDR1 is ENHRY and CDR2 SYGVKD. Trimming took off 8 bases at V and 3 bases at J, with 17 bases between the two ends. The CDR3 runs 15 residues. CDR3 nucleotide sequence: TGTGCCATCGCATTGGTTCCCTCAGCCAATCAGCCCCAGCATTTT. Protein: CAIALVPSANQPQHF.

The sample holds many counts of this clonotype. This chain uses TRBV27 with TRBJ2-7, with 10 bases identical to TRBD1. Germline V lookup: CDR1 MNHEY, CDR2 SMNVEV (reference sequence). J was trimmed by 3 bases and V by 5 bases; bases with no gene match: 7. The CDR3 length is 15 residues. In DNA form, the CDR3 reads TGTGCCAGCAGTACCCGACAGGGGGCAGGCTACGAGCAGTACTTC. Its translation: CASSTRQGAGYEQYF.

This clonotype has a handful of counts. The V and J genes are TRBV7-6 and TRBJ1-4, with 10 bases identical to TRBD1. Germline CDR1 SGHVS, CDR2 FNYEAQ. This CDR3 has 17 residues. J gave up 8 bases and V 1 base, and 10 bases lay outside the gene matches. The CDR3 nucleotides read TGTGCCAGCAGCTTAGGTGTGACAGGGGGCATAGAGGAAAAACTGTTTTTT. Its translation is CASSLGVTGGIEEKLFF. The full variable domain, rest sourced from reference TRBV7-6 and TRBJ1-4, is GAGVSQSPRYKVTKRGQDVALRCDPISGHVSLYWYRQALGQGPEFLTYFNYEAQQDKSGLPNDRFSAERPEGSISTLTIQRTEQRDSAMYRCASSLGVTGGIEEKLFFGSGTQLSVL.

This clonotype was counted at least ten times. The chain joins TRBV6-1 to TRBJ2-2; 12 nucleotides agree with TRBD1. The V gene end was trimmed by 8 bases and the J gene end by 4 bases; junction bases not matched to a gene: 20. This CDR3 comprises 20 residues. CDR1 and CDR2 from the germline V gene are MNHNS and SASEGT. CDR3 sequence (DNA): TGTGCCAGCCTCCTTTCTTGGGACAGGGGGCCTTACACAAGCACCGGGGAGCTGTTTTTT. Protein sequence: CASLLSWDRGPYTSTGELFF.

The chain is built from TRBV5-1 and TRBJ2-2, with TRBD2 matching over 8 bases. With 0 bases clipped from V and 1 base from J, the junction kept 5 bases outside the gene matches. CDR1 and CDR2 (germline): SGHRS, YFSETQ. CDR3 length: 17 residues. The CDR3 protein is CASSLVESGGNTGELFF. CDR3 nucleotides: TGCGCCAGCAGCTTGGTCGAGAGCGGGGGGAACACCGGGGAGCTGTTTTTT.

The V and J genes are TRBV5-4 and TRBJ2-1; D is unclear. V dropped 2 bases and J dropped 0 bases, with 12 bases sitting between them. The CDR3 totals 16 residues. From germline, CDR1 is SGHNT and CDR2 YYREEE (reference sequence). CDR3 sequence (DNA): TGTGCCAGCAGCTTAAAGATCGGAAGCTCCTACAATGAGCAGTTCTTC. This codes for CASSLKIGSSYNEQFF.

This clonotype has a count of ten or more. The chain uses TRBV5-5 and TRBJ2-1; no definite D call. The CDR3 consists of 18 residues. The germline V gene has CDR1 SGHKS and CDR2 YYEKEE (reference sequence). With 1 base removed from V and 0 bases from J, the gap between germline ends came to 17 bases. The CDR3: CASSLIRRHLLSYNEQFF. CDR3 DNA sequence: TGTGCCAGCAGCTTGATTAGGAGACACCTACTCTCCTACAATGAGCAGTTCTTC.

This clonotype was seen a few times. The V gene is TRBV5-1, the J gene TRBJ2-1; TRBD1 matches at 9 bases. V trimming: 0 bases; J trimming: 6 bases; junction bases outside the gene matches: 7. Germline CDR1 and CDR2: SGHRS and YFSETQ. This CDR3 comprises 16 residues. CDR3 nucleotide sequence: TGCGCCAGCAGCTTGGTACCGGGACAGGGAAGCAATGAGCAGTTCTTC. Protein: CASSLVPGQGSNEQFF.

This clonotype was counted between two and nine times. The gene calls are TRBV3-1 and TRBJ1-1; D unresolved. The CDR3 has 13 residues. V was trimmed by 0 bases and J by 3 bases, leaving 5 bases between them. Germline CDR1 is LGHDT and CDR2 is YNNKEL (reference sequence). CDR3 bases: TGTGCCAGCAGCCAAGAAGGATACACTGAAGCTTTCTTT. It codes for CASSQEGYTEAFF.

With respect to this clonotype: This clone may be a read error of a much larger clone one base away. CDR3 loop: CASSPGTAKSIQYF. The DNA of the CDR3 is TGTGCCAGCAGCCCCGGGACAGCCAAAAGCATTCAGTACTTC. V and J are TRBV6-1 and TRBJ2-4; 7 positions match TRBD1. CDR3 length: 14 amino acids. Germline V gene lookup returns CDR1 MNHNS and CDR2 SASEGT.

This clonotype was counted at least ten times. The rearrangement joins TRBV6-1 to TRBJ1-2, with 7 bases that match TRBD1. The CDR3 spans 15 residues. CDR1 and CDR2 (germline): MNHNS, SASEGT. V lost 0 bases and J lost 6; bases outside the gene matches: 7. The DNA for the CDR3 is TGTGCCAGCAGTGAAGCTATGACAGGGTTAGATGGCTACACCTTC. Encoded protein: CASSEAMTGLDGYTF.

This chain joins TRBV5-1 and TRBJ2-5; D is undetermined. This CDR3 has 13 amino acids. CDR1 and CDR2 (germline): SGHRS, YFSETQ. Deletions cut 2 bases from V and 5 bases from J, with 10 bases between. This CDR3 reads CASSFLPRETQYF. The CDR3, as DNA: TGCGCCAGCAGCTTTCTACCTCGGGAGACCCAGTACTTC.

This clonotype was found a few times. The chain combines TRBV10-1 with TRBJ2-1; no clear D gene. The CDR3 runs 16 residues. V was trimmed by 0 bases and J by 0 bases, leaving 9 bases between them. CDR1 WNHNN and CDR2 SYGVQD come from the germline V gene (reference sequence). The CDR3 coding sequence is TGCGCCAGCAGTGAGTCGATCAGAAGCTCCTACAATGAGCAGTTCTTC. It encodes CASSESIRSSYNEQFF.

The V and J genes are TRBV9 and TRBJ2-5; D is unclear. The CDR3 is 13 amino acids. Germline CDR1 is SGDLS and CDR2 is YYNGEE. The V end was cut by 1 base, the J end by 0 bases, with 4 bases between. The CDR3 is CASSVQNQETQYF. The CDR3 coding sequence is TGTGCCAGCAGCGTACAAAACCAAGAGACCCAGTACTTC.

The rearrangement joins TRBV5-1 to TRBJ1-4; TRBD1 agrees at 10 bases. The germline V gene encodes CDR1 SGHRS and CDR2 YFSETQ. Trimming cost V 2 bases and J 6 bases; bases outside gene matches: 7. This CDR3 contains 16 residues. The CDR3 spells CASSFSYGTGDEKLFF. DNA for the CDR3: TGCGCCAGCAGCTTTAGTTATGGGACAGGGGATGAAAAACTGTTTTTT. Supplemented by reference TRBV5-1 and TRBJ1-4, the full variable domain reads KAGVTQTPRYLIKTRGQQVTLSCSPISGHRSVSWYQQTPGQGLQFLFEYFSETQRNKGNFPGRFSGRQFSNSRSEMNVSTLELGDSALYLCASSFSYGTGDEKLFFGSGTQLSVL.

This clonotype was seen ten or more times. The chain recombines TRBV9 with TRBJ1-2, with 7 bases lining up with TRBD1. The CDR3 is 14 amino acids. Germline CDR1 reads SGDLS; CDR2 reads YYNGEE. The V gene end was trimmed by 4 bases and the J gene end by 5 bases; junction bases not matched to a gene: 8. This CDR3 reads CASSLRQGRYGYTF. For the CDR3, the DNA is TGTGCCAGCAGCTTACGACAGGGTCGGTATGGCTACACCTTC.

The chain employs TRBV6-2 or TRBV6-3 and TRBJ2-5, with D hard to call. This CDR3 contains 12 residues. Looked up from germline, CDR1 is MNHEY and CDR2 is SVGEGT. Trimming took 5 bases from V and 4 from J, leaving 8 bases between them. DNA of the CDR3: TGTGCCAGCAGTGAAGGAAGAGAGACCCAGTACTTC. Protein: CASSEGRETQYF.

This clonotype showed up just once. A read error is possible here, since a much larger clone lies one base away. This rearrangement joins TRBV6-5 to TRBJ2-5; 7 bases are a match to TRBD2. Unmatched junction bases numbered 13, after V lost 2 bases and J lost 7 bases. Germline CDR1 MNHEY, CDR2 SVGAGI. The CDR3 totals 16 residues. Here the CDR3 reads CASSYPVQGGEGTQYF. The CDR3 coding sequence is TGTGCCAGCAGTTACCCGGTACAAGGAGGGGAGGGGACCCAGTACTTC.

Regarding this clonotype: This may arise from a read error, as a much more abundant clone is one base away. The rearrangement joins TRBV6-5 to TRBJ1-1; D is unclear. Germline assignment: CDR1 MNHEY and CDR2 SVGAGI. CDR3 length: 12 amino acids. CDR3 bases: TGTGCCAGCAGTTGCTCGAACAGTGAAGCTTTCTTT. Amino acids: CASSCSNSEAFF.

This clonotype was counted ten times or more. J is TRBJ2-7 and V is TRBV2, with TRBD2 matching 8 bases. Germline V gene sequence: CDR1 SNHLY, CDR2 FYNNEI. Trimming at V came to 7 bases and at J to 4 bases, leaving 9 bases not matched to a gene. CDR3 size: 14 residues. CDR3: CASKEGLAGYEQYF. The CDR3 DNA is TGTGCCAGCAAGGAGGGGCTAGCGGGTTACGAGCAGTACTTC.

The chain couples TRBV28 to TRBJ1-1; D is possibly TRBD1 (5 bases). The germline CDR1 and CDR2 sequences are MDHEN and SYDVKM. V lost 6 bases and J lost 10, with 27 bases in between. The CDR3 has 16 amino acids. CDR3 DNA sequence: TGTGCCAGCAGCAACCCCGGGGGTCACAAGGTATCTAGAGCTTTCTTT. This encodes CASSNPGGHKVSRAFF.

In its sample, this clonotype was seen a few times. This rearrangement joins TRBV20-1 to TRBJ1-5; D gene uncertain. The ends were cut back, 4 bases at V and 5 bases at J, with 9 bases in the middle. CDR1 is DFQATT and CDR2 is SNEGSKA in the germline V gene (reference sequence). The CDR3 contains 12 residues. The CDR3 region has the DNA TGCAGTGCTACTTCCGGGGATCAGCCCCAGCATTTT. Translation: CSATSGDQPQHF.

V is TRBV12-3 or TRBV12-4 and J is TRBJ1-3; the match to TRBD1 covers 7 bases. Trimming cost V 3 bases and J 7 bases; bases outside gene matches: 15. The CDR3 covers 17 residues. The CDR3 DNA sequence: TGTGCCAGCAGTTTTAACTTTTTGGAGTACAGGGGCAACACCATATATTTT. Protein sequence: CASSFNFLEYRGNTIYF.